Sequencing of this T cell receptor beta chain was carried out in a study of blood T cells in healthy people across ages. V was trimmed by 4 bases and J by 6 bases, leaving 11 bases between them. The CDR3 is 13 residues long. Together with a sample-barcoded 5' primer, a J-beta primer mix was included in a second PCR lasting about 6 to 11 cycles. Each CDR3 protein is one row after TCRdb ran MiXCR on the 5' RACE reads. The sample yields fewer than 900,000 distinct CDR3 sequences, roughly 40% seen once. Healthy individuals of Caucasian origin from Russia, aged roughly 6 to 90, served as donors. This clonotype turned up a few times.

V usage is TRBV12-3 or TRBV12-4 and J usage is TRBJ2-3; D unclear. The source is a man aged 18 to 35 in good health. Sequenced sample: blood. Here the CDR3 DNA reads TGTGCCAGCAGTTACGCCGCCAGGGATACGCAGTATTTT. As protein: CASSYAARDTQYF.